A selection of T cell receptor beta chains follows, all from one sample in a study of blood T cell repertoires in COVID-19. Sequencing was performed with immunoSEQ multiplex PCR; in TCRdb, only in-frame clones are kept and a portion is missing. The repertoire holds around 290,000 clones, with about 88% as singletons. Sample: PBMCs or T cells enriched from blood (not recorded which). These receptors came from a woman aged 60-75 years in a cohort exposed to, infected with or recovered from COVID-19 (not recorded which). The CDR3 runs from the conserved cysteine through the conserved F or W. The D gene is left open where the match is weak. Some rows have no size entry. The others give once, few or many, or a class for an expanded clone.

j_call: TRBJ1-1; clone_size: .; v_call: TRBV29-1; d_call: TRBD1; cdr3_aa: CSGQGPDTEAFF; cdr3_nt: TGCAGCGGACAGGGGCCTGACACTGAAGCTTTCTTT
j_call: TRBJ2-3; clone_size: .; v_call: TRBV4-1; d_call: TRBD2; cdr3_aa: CASSQARAGVKDTQYF; cdr3_nt: TGCGCCAGCAGCCAAGCGAGGGCGGGAGTCAAAGATACGCAGTATTTT
j_call: TRBJ1-4; clone_size: .; v_call: TRBV5-1; d_call: TRBD1; cdr3_aa: CASSFGDREKLFF; cdr3_nt: TGCGCCAGCAGCTTCGGGGACAGGGAAAAACTGTTTTTT
j_call: TRBJ2-7; clone_size: .; v_call: TRBV7-2; d_call: .; cdr3_aa: CASSLSGDRRYEQYF; cdr3_nt: TGTGCCAGCAGCCTTTCCGGGGATCGAAGGTACGAGCAGTACTTC
j_call: TRBJ1-2; clone_size: .; v_call: TRBV28; d_call: .; cdr3_aa: CASTPRTRGYGYTF; cdr3_nt: TGTGCCAGCACCCCTCGGACCAGGGGCTATGGCTACACCTTC
j_call: TRBJ2-4; clone_size: .; v_call: TRBV28; d_call: .; cdr3_aa: CASSSASGSNIQYF; cdr3_nt: TGTGCCAGCAGTTCAGCATCCGGGAGTAACATTCAGTACTTC
j_call: TRBJ1-5; clone_size: .; v_call: TRBV7-7; d_call: TRBD1; cdr3_aa: CASSLEGGTGNQPQHF; cdr3_nt: TGTGCTAGCAGCTTAGAAGGTGGGACAGGGAACCAGCCCCAGCATTTT
j_call: TRBJ2-1; clone_size: .; v_call: TRBV18; d_call: TRBD1; cdr3_aa: CASPRDRGPIGQFF; cdr3_nt: TGTGCCAGCCCCCGGGACAGGGGGCCAATAGGGCAGTTCTTC
j_call: TRBJ2-5; clone_size: .; v_call: TRBV7-3; d_call: TRBD1; cdr3_aa: CASSLTGTGGGETQYF; cdr3_nt: TGTGCCAGCAGCTTAACAGGGACAGGGGGCGGGGAGACCCAGTACTTC
j_call: TRBJ1-4; clone_size: .; v_call: TRBV19; d_call: .; cdr3_aa: CATTRDWADNEKLFF; cdr3_nt: TGTGCCACTACCCGGGACTGGGCAGATAATGAAAAACTGTTTTTT
j_call: TRBJ1-4; clone_size: .; v_call: TRBV15; d_call: TRBD1; cdr3_aa: CATSRDRGKEKLFF; cdr3_nt: TGTGCCACCAGCAGAGACAGGGGGAAGGAAAAACTGTTTTTT
j_call: TRBJ1-5; clone_size: .; v_call: TRBV28; d_call: .; cdr3_aa: CASRSQNSNQPQHF; cdr3_nt: TGTGCCAGCAGGTCACAGAATAGCAATCAGCCCCAGCATTTT
j_call: TRBJ2-1; clone_size: .; v_call: TRBV9; d_call: TRBD2; cdr3_aa: CALARGAGGVGNEQFF; cdr3_nt: TGTGCCCTCGCGAGGGGAGCGGGAGGAGTAGGGAATGAGCAGTTCTTC
j_call: TRBJ1-2; clone_size: few; v_call: TRBV28; d_call: TRBD1; cdr3_aa: CASSSTAQGNYGYTF; cdr3_nt: TGTGCCAGCAGTTCGACTGCACAGGGGAACTATGGCTACACCTTC
j_call: TRBJ2-7; clone_size: .; v_call: TRBV27; d_call: TRBD2; cdr3_aa: CASSPGPGLAGVHEQYF; cdr3_nt: TGTGCCAGCAGTCCCGGACCGGGACTAGCGGGAGTTCATGAGCAGTACTTC
j_call: TRBJ2-7; clone_size: .; v_call: TRBV5-1; d_call: TRBD2; cdr3_aa: CASSLGGGRASHEQYF; cdr3_nt: TGCGCCAGCAGCTTGGGAGGCGGGAGGGCCTCTCACGAGCAGTACTTC
j_call: TRBJ2-1; clone_size: once; v_call: TRBV11-2; d_call: TRBD2; cdr3_aa: CASSGTSGSIEQFF; cdr3_nt: TGTGCCAGCTCGGGGACTAGCGGGAGTATTGAGCAGTTCTTC
j_call: TRBJ2-3; clone_size: .; v_call: TRBV27; d_call: .; cdr3_aa: CASSSVTDTQYF; cdr3_nt: TGTGCCAGCAGTTCCGTCACAGATACGCAGTATTTT
j_call: TRBJ1-5; clone_size: .; v_call: TRBV3-1/TRBV3-2; d_call: .; cdr3_aa: CASSPFYDQPQHF; cdr3_nt: TGTGCCAGCAGCCCCTTCTACGATCAGCCCCAGCATTTT
j_call: TRBJ2-1; clone_size: .; v_call: TRBV11-3; d_call: .; cdr3_aa: CASSSRGNEQFF; cdr3_nt: TGTGCCAGCAGCTCCAGGGGCAATGAGCAGTTCTTC
j_call: TRBJ1-2; clone_size: .; v_call: TRBV27; d_call: TRBD1; cdr3_aa: CASSGDRGGGYTF; cdr3_nt: TGTGCCAGCAGTGGGGACAGGGGCGGAGGCTACACCTTC
j_call: TRBJ1-1; clone_size: once; v_call: TRBV6-5; d_call: .; cdr3_aa: CASSYPQGRAFF; cdr3_nt: TGTGCCAGCAGTTACCCCCAGGGGAGAGCTTTCTTT
j_call: TRBJ2-1; clone_size: .; v_call: TRBV28; d_call: .; cdr3_aa: CASIEGRSGNEQFF; cdr3_nt: TGTGCCAGCATAGAGGGCCGGTCCGGGAATGAGCAGTTCTTC
j_call: TRBJ2-7; clone_size: once; v_call: TRBV7-2; d_call: TRBD2; cdr3_aa: CASSGSGSYEQYF; cdr3_nt: TGTGCCAGCAGCGGGAGCGGGAGTTATGAGCAGTACTTC
j_call: TRBJ2-3; clone_size: .; v_call: TRBV7-8; d_call: TRBD2; cdr3_aa: CASSPTSGRGTDTQYF; cdr3_nt: TGTGCCAGCAGCCCCACTAGCGGACGGGGGACAGATACGCAGTATTTT
j_call: TRBJ2-3; clone_size: .; v_call: TRBV2; d_call: .; cdr3_aa: CASSESPGVKVDTQYF; cdr3_nt: TGTGCCAGCAGTGAATCGCCGGGAGTGAAGGTTGATACGCAGTATTTT
j_call: TRBJ1-6; clone_size: .; v_call: TRBV7-3; d_call: .; cdr3_aa: CASSPGPNSPLHF; cdr3_nt: TGTGCCAGCAGCCCTGGGCCTAATTCACCCCTCCACTTT
j_call: TRBJ2-1; clone_size: .; v_call: TRBV5-4; d_call: TRBD2; cdr3_aa: CASRGTSGRDNEQFF; cdr3_nt: TGTGCCAGCAGAGGGACTAGCGGGAGGGACAATGAGCAGTTCTTC
j_call: TRBJ2-1; clone_size: .; v_call: TRBV5-8; d_call: .; cdr3_aa: CASSLRPSLVYNEQFF; cdr3_nt: TGTGCCAGCAGCTTGAGGCCTAGCTTAGTCTACAATGAGCAGTTCTTC
j_call: TRBJ1-6; clone_size: .; v_call: TRBV5-4; d_call: TRBD1; cdr3_aa: CASSDGQGANSPLHF; cdr3_nt: TGTGCCAGCAGCGATGGACAGGGGGCAAACTCACCCCTCCACTTT
j_call: TRBJ2-7; clone_size: .; v_call: TRBV24-1; d_call: .; cdr3_aa: CATSAAGSEQYF; cdr3_nt: TGTGCCACTTCGGCCGCGGGGAGCGAGCAGTACTTC
j_call: TRBJ2-1; clone_size: .; v_call: TRBV18; d_call: TRBD2; cdr3_aa: CASSPKNTHTRENEQFF; cdr3_nt: TGTGCCAGCTCACCTAAAAATACACACACGCGGGAGAATGAGCAGTTCTTC
j_call: TRBJ2-1; clone_size: .; v_call: TRBV5-1; d_call: TRBD2; cdr3_aa: CASSLEGGRGNEQFF; cdr3_nt: TGCGCCAGCAGCCTAGAGGGCGGGAGGGGCAATGAGCAGTTCTTC
j_call: TRBJ1-2; clone_size: few; v_call: TRBV7-2; d_call: .; cdr3_aa: CASSVDKNYGYTF; cdr3_nt: TGTGCCAGCAGCGTGGACAAGAACTATGGCTACACCTTC
j_call: TRBJ2-1; clone_size: .; v_call: TRBV6-2/TRBV6-3; d_call: TRBD2; cdr3_aa: CASSLSGGSSYNEQFF; cdr3_nt: TGTGCCAGCAGTTTAAGCGGGGGGAGCTCCTACAATGAGCAGTTCTTC
j_call: TRBJ2-3; clone_size: .; v_call: TRBV10-1; d_call: .; cdr3_aa: CASGLSGHQQDTQYF; cdr3_nt: TGCGCCAGCGGTCTGAGCGGGCATCAACAAGATACGCAGTATTTT
j_call: TRBJ2-2; clone_size: .; v_call: TRBV6-5; d_call: .; cdr3_aa: CASSRGLNTGELFF; cdr3_nt: TGTGCCAGCAGTCGGGGGTTGAACACCGGGGAGCTGTTTTTT
j_call: TRBJ1-4; clone_size: .; v_call: TRBV12-3/TRBV12-4; d_call: .; cdr3_aa: CAAGRRSNEKLFF; cdr3_nt: TGTGCCGCTGGGAGGCGTTCTAATGAAAAACTGTTTTTT
j_call: TRBJ1-1; clone_size: .; v_call: TRBV11-3; d_call: .; cdr3_aa: CASRAEGNTEAFF; cdr3_nt: TGTGCCAGCAGGGCGGAAGGGAACACTGAAGCTTTCTTT
j_call: TRBJ2-7; clone_size: .; v_call: TRBV28; d_call: TRBD1; cdr3_aa: CASSTFRDSTYEQYF; cdr3_nt: TGTGCCAGCAGTACCTTCCGGGACAGCACCTACGAGCAGTACTTC
j_call: TRBJ2-7; clone_size: .; v_call: TRBV28; d_call: .; cdr3_aa: CASSETGRHEQYF; cdr3_nt: TGTGCCAGCAGTGAGACAGGGAGGCACGAGCAGTACTTC
j_call: TRBJ2-5; clone_size: .; v_call: TRBV19; d_call: TRBD2; cdr3_aa: CASSASGRPLETQYF; cdr3_nt: TGTGCCAGTAGCGCTAGCGGGAGGCCCTTGGAGACCCAGTACTTC
j_call: TRBJ1-2; clone_size: .; v_call: TRBV14; d_call: TRBD1; cdr3_aa: CASSQKGTGAHGYTF; cdr3_nt: TGTGCCAGCAGCCAAAAGGGGACAGGTGCCCATGGCTACACCTTC
j_call: TRBJ1-6; clone_size: .; v_call: TRBV5-1; d_call: TRBD1; cdr3_aa: CASSYLGGENSPLHF; cdr3_nt: TGCGCCAGCAGCTATCTAGGGGGCGAAAATTCACCCCTCCACTTT
j_call: TRBJ2-7; clone_size: few; v_call: TRBV18; d_call: .; cdr3_aa: CASSPRDNGAYEQYF; cdr3_nt: TGTGCCAGCTCACCTCGGGACAATGGCGCCTACGAGCAGTACTTC
j_call: TRBJ1-6; clone_size: .; v_call: TRBV27; d_call: .; cdr3_aa: CASSLSSYNSPLHF; cdr3_nt: TGTGCCAGCAGCCTTTCCTCCTATAATTCACCCCTCCACTTT
j_call: TRBJ2-1; clone_size: .; v_call: TRBV11-3; d_call: .; cdr3_aa: CASSPESGEQFF; cdr3_nt: TGTGCCAGCAGCCCCGAAAGCGGTGAGCAGTTCTTC
j_call: TRBJ2-1; clone_size: .; v_call: TRBV29-1; d_call: TRBD1; cdr3_aa: CSVTGTGGSGSYNEQFF; cdr3_nt: TGCAGCGTTACCGGGACAGGGGGTAGCGGGAGCTACAATGAGCAGTTCTTC
j_call: TRBJ1-6; clone_size: .; v_call: TRBV4-1; d_call: TRBD1; cdr3_aa: CASSQVGTGGKSPLHF; cdr3_nt: TGCGCCAGCAGCCAAGTTGGGACAGGGGGCAAGTCACCCCTCCACTTT